The rows below give T cell receptor beta chains drawn from one sample of a study of blood T cell repertoires in COVID-19. Clones were read by immunoSEQ multiplex PCR, and TCRdb kept only the in-frame ones, dropping some. The data show some 250,000 clones, approximately 88% seen once. Material for sequencing was peripheral blood. The receptor set was obtained from a woman aged 25 to 39 with acute or convalescent COVID-19. CDR3s include the opening cysteine and the closing phenylalanine or tryptophan. Fields, in order: D gene, V gene, clone size, J gene, CDR3 DNA, CDR3 protein. D genes are given only for firm matches. The size entry is marked missing in some rows and otherwise reads once, few, many or a size class.

NA	TRBV7-2	once	TRBJ2-7	TGTGCCAGCAGCTTAGTGGCTCCCTACGAGCAGTACTTC	CASSLVAPYEQYF
NA	TRBV2	NA	TRBJ2-7	TGTGCCAGCAGTGGATCCGGGACACTATCCTACGAGCAGTACTTC	CASSGSGTLSYEQYF
TRBD2	TRBV4-3	NA	TRBJ2-1	TGCGCCAGCAGCCGCTTACTAGCGAGCTACAATGAGCAGTTCTTC	CASSRLLASYNEQFF
NA	TRBV9	once	TRBJ1-3	TGTGCCAGCAGCGATCGGGACACCATATATTTT	CASSDRDTIYF
TRBD2	TRBV4-2	NA	TRBJ2-1	TGTGCCAGCAGCCAAGATCCTTACGGGATTAGCGGGAGACGGAGGGCCTACAATGAGCAGTTCTTC	CASSQDPYGISGRRRAYNEQFF
NA	TRBV7-2	NA	TRBJ1-5	TGTGCCAGCAGCTTAATGGGCAGCTATAGCAATCAGCCCCAGCATTTT	CASSLMGSYSNQPQHF
TRBD2	TRBV5-6	few	TRBJ2-7	TGTGCCAGCAGCTTGGGACTAGCGGGATCCTACGAGCAGTACTTC	CASSLGLAGSYEQYF
TRBD2	TRBV5-4	NA	TRBJ2-2	TGTGCCAGCTACAGCGGGAGGCAGAACACCGGGGAGCTGTTTTTT	CASYSGRQNTGELFF
TRBD1	TRBV5-1	NA	TRBJ2-1	TGCGCCAGCAGCTCCCGGACAGGGGGCGGGAATGAGCAGTTCTTC	CASSSRTGGGNEQFF
NA	TRBV5-4	NA	TRBJ1-3	TGTGCCAGCAGCTTGAAAAGGGAGACCGCTGGAAACACCATATATTTT	CASSLKRETAGNTIYF
NA	TRBV5-1	NA	TRBJ2-6	TGCGCCAGCAGCTCCCCGGGACTGGGGTTGGGTGGGGCCAACGTCCTGACTTTC	CASSSPGLGLGGANVLTF
TRBD1	TRBV27	NA	TRBJ2-7	TGTGCCAGCAGATTGACAGGGGGGGACTACGAGCAGTACTTC	CASRLTGGDYEQYF
NA	TRBV7-8	NA	TRBJ2-2	TGTGCCAGCAGCTTTCCGAATCTACAGGGCGCCGGGGAGCTGTTTTTT	CASSFPNLQGAGELFF
TRBD1	TRBV7-9	NA	TRBJ1-3	TGTGCCAGCAGCTTTCAGGGATGGACAGGGGATATCCACACCATATATTTT	CASSFQGWTGDIHTIYF
TRBD2	TRBV5-5	NA	TRBJ2-1	TGTGCCAGCAGCTTGGGGGCGGGAGGGCCCTTTGATGAGCAGTTCTTC	CASSLGAGGPFDEQFF
NA	TRBV29-1	NA	TRBJ2-2	TGCAGCGTTGGTCAGGGAATAGAGCTGTTTTTT	CSVGQGIELFF
TRBD2	TRBV7-2	NA	TRBJ2-3	TGTGCCAGCAGCTCCTCAACTAGCGGGTGGGGCACAGATACGCAGTATTTT	CASSSSTSGWGTDTQYF
NA	TRBV5-4	NA	TRBJ2-2	TGTGCCAGCAGCTTCGTGGGGCATAGACCGGTCCGAAACACCGGGGAGCTGTTTTTT	CASSFVGHRPVRNTGELFF
NA	TRBV5-4	NA	TRBJ2-1	TGTGCCAGCAGCCAACCCGGCGGTTCCTACAATGAGCAGTTCTTC	CASSQPGGSYNEQFF
NA	TRBV27	NA	TRBJ1-6	TGTGCCAGCACCCGGACGGGGAGCAATTCACCCCTCCACTTT	CASTRTGSNSPLHF
NA	TRBV19	NA	TRBJ1-1	TGTGCCAGTAGTATTAAAGCGTCGGGGAACACTGAAGCTTTCTTT	CASSIKASGNTEAFF
TRBD2	TRBV30	NA	TRBJ2-2	TGTGCCTGGAGTGTACCCCGCACCCAACTAGCGGGAGGCCCCACCGGGGAGCTGTTTTTT	CAWSVPRTQLAGGPTGELFF
TRBD2	TRBV5-1	NA	TRBJ2-3	TGCGCCAGCAGCCTCCCTGGGACTATGCGCACAGATACGCAGTATTTT	CASSLPGTMRTDTQYF
NA	TRBV12-3/TRBV12-4	NA	TRBJ2-7	TGTGCCAGCAGCTGGCCAGGTTCCTACGAGCAGTACTTC	CASSWPGSYEQYF
TRBD1	TRBV6-4	NA	TRBJ2-1	TGTGCCAGCAGAACGATCGACAGGGGGTGGGATGAGCAGTTCTTC	CASRTIDRGWDEQFF
TRBD1	TRBV9	NA	TRBJ1-6	TGTGCCAGCAGCGTAGCGGACAGGGGTACCTATAATTCACCCCTCCACTTT	CASSVADRGTYNSPLHF
TRBD1	TRBV5-6	NA	TRBJ1-2	TGTGCCAGCAGCTTGGGGGGAAGGACAGGGGTCCTCTATGGCTACACCTTC	CASSLGGRTGVLYGYTF
TRBD2	TRBV4-2	NA	TRBJ2-5	TGTGCCAGCAGCCAAGATTACGGGACTAGCGGGAGAGGTGAGACCCAGTACTTC	CASSQDYGTSGRGETQYF
TRBD1	TRBV7-2	NA	TRBJ1-6	TGTGCCAGCAGCCCCTCGGACAGGGCCCAGCCACCCCTCCACTTT	CASSPSDRAQPPLHF
NA	TRBV6-2/TRBV6-3	NA	TRBJ1-1	TGTGCCAGCAGCATAGAGACGGGAACTACTTTACTGAACACTGAAGCTTTCTTT	CASSIETGTTLLNTEAFF
TRBD2	TRBV2	NA	TRBJ2-3	TGTGCCAGCAGGGGAGTGAGGCTAGCGGGATATACGCAGTATTTT	CASRGVRLAGYTQYF
TRBD1	TRBV29-1	NA	TRBJ2-7	TGCAGCGTCGGGACAGGCTCCTACGAGCAGTACTTC	CSVGTGSYEQYF
NA	TRBV2	NA	TRBJ1-5	TGTGCCAGCAACGACATTCACGGGGGCAATCAGCCCCAGCATTTT	CASNDIHGGNQPQHF
NA	TRBV2	NA	TRBJ1-2	TGTGCCAGTAGTGACCTTTGGGAGGGGAAGGACTATGGCTACACCTTC	CASSDLWEGKDYGYTF
NA	TRBV10-3	NA	TRBJ1-4	TGTGCCATCAGTGAGTCCTGGACAGTAAATGAAAAACTGTTTTTT	CAISESWTVNEKLFF